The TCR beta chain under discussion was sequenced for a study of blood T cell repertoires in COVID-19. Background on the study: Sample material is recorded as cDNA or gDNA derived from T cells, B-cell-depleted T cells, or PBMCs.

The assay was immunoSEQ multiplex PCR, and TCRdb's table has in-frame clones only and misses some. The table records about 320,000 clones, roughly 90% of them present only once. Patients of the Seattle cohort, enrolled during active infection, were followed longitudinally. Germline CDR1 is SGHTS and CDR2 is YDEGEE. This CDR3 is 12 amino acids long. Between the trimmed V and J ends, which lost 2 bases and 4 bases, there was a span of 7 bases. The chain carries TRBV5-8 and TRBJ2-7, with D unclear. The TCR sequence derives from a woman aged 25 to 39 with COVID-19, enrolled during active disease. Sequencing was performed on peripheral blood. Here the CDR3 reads CASSLRVYEQYF. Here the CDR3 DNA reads TGTGCCAGCAGCTTACGAGTATACGAGCAGTACTTC. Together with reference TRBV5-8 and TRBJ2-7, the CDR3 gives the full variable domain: EAGVTQSPTHLIKTRGQQATLRCSPISGHTSVYWYQQALGLGLQFLLWYDEGEERNRGNFPPRFSGRQFPNYSSELNVNALELEDSALYLCASSLRVYEQYFGPGTRLTVT.